Reported below is one TCR beta chain. The data were taken from a study of blood T cell repertoires in COVID-19. Losses at the gene ends were 0 bases for V and 5 bases for J; bases not matched to a gene: 13. The CDR3 totals 17 residues. Per germline, CDR1 MNHEY and CDR2 SMNVEV (reference sequence). Clones were read by immunoSEQ multiplex PCR, and TCRdb kept only the in-frame ones, dropping some. The repertoire holds some 460,000 clones, with 87% as singletons. The sample comprised PBMCs or T cells enriched from blood (not recorded which). The chain carries TRBV27 and TRBJ2-7; 7 nucleotides line up with TRBD1. The TCR was taken from a woman between 18 and 29 years old with acute COVID-19. The CDR3 sequence: CASSLSNKGDRTHEQYF. Written as DNA, the CDR3 is TGTGCCAGCAGTTTATCGAATAAAGGGGACAGAACCCACGAGCAGTACTTC.